The rows below give T cell receptor beta chains drawn from one sample of a study of CD8 T cells in Susac syndrome. MiXCR was run by TCRdb on the immunoSEQ multiplex PCR reads, yielding one entry per CDR3 protein. The sample has 120,000 or so distinct CDR3 sequences; around 94% are singletons. Specimen: CD8+ T cells from PBMCs. The receptors stem from a human donor with Susac syndrome. CDR3s include the opening cysteine and the closing phenylalanine or tryptophan. A D gene is named only where the DNA matches it firmly. Only some rows state a clone size, as once, few, many or a class for expanded clones.

clone_size	d_call	j_call	v_call	cdr3_length	cdr3_nt	cdr3_aa
-	-	TRBJ1-5	TRBV30	15	TGTGCCTGGAGCATTACAGACAGCCTATTACAGCCCCAGCATTTT	CAWSITDSLLQPQHF
-	TRBD1	TRBJ2-7	TRBV5-1	16	TGCGCCAGCAGCGCAGACCCCGGGACAGCCTCCTACGAGCAGTACTTC	CASSADPGTASYEQYF
-	TRBD2	TRBJ2-7	TRBV9	13	TGTGCCAGCAGCGTCTATAGCGGGTACGAGCAGTACTTC	CASSVYSGYEQYF
-	-	TRBJ2-3	TRBV7-9	16	TGTGCCAGCAGCCTTCCAGACAGATACGACACAGATACGCAGTATTTT	CASSLPDRYDTDTQYF
-	-	TRBJ1-2	TRBV28	16	TGTGCCAGCAGTTTACCCTTTGGGGCCGACGGGGGGGGCTACACCTTC	CASSLPFGADGGGYTF
-	-	TRBJ2-6	TRBV19	14	TGTGCCACCAGCCCCCTCTCTGGGGCCAACGTCCTGACTTTC	CATSPLSGANVLTF
-	TRBD2	TRBJ2-3	TRBV20-1	15	TGCAGTGCCCACCTAGCGGGGGCCGGTACAGATACGCAGTATTTT	CSAHLAGAGTDTQYF
-	TRBD2	TRBJ2-3	TRBV12-3/TRBV12-4	14	TGTGCCAGCAGTCCACTAGCGGGGAGAGATACGCAGTATTTT	CASSPLAGRDTQYF
-	-	TRBJ1-3	TRBV25-1	14	TGTGCCAGCAGTGCTGCAGACTCTGGAAACACCATATATTTT	CASSAADSGNTIYF
once	-	TRBJ2-7	TRBV2	14	TGTGCCAGCAGGGCCGGACGGAAAGTCTACGAGCAGTACTTC	CASRAGRKVYEQYF
-	-	TRBJ2-3	TRBV12-3/TRBV12-4	15	TGTGCCAGCAGCCCCCCGATATTAGGAGAACATACGCAGTATTTT	CASSPPILGEHTQYF
-	-	TRBJ2-7	TRBV5-4	15	TGTGCCAGCATCCCCGCTGCGGGCACATCCTACGAGCAGTACTTC	CASIPAAGTSYEQYF
once	TRBD2	TRBJ2-5	TRBV9	15	TGTGCCAGCAGCGTAGGGCTAGCGGGGGAAGAGACCCAGTACTTC	CASSVGLAGEETQYF
-	-	TRBJ2-3	TRBV7-6	15	TGTGCCAGCATTTCTAGCGCACTTGCCTCAGATACGCAGTATTTT	CASISSALASDTQYF
-	TRBD1	TRBJ2-3	TRBV10-3	14	TGTGCCATCAGGGGGGACAGAAGCACAGATACGCAGTATTTT	CAIRGDRSTDTQYF
-	-	TRBJ2-3	TRBV4-1	14	TGCGCCAGCAGCCAGCTCATGGGCACAGATACGCAGTATTTT	CASSQLMGTDTQYF
-	TRBD2	TRBJ2-7	TRBV6-2/TRBV6-3	14	TGTGCCAGCAGTTATGCGGGAGAATCCTACGAGCAGTACTTC	CASSYAGESYEQYF
-	-	TRBJ1-5	TRBV12-5	14	TGTGCTAGTGGTATCAGGGTTGACAATCAGCCCCAGCATTTT	CASGIRVDNQPQHF
-	-	TRBJ2-7	TRBV4-1	15	TGCGCCAGCAGCCAAGATCCCCAGGGTTCTTACGAGCAGTACTTC	CASSQDPQGSYEQYF
-	TRBD2	TRBJ2-7	TRBV12-3/TRBV12-4	15	TGTGCCAGCAAGACCTCCGGGACTAGGCGGGAAGAGCAGTACTTC	CASKTSGTRREEQYF
-	TRBD2	TRBJ2-1	TRBV12-3/TRBV12-4	15	TGTGCCAGCAGTGCGGGACTAGCGGCGTACAATGAGCAGTTCTTC	CASSAGLAAYNEQFF
-	-	TRBJ2-1	TRBV19	14	TGTGCCAGTAGTAAAACAGGAGACTACGATGAGCAGTTCTTC	CASSKTGDYDEQFF
-	TRBD1	TRBJ2-1	TRBV5-4	16	TGTGCCAGCAGCTTGGAAGTGACAGGGGCGGGCAATGAGCAGTTCTTC	CASSLEVTGAGNEQFF
-	-	TRBJ1-5	TRBV4-1	17	TGCGCCAGCAGCCAAGATCTTGCGACGTATAGCAATCAGCCCCAGCATTTT	CASSQDLATYSNQPQHF
-	-	TRBJ1-1	TRBV10-3	15	TGTGCCATCAGTGAGTCGGAGGCCACCGAGCCTGAAGCTTTCTTT	CAISESEATEPEAFF
-	TRBD2	TRBJ2-1	TRBV5-1	19	TGCGCCAGCAGCTTGCGAACTGGTAGCGGGGTAAGATCCTACAATGAGCAGTTCTTC	CASSLRTGSGVRSYNEQFF
-	TRBD2	TRBJ2-7	TRBV4-3	15	TGCGCCAGCAGCCAAGCTAGCGGTCGTTTGTACGAGCAGTACTTC	CASSQASGRLYEQYF
once	TRBD1	TRBJ1-2	TRBV14	16	TGTGCCAGCAGCCAATTGGACAGGGGGGTTTCGGGTGGCTACACCTTC	CASSQLDRGVSGGYTF
-	-	TRBJ2-1	TRBV20-1	10	TGCAGTGCTGACTACAATGAGCAGTTCTTC	CSADYNEQFF
once	TRBD1	TRBJ2-1	TRBV7-3	15	TGTGCCAGCAGCTCGACAGGGGACCTACTAAATGAGCAGTTCTTC	CASSSTGDLLNEQFF
-	-	TRBJ1-2	TRBV25-1	16	TGTGCCAGCAGTGCAATACGGGACGGAGATACCTATGGCTACACCTTC	CASSAIRDGDTYGYTF
-	-	TRBJ2-7	TRBV16	15	TGTGCCAGCAGCCATACCCCCGCCTTGGGGTCCGAGCAGTACTTC	CASSHTPALGSEQYF
-	TRBD2	TRBJ2-5	TRBV19	16	TGTGCCAGTAGTATTGATAGCGGGGGGCCTCGGGGGACCCAGTACTTC	CASSIDSGGPRGTQYF
-	-	TRBJ2-5	TRBV9	14	TGTGCCAGCAGCGTGGCGGGGTGGGAAGAGACCCAGTACTTC	CASSVAGWEETQYF
-	-	TRBJ2-1	TRBV20-1	15	TGCAGTGCTAGCGTCCCTAGCGTCTCCTACAATGAGCAGTTCTTC	CSASVPSVSYNEQFF
once	-	TRBJ2-1	TRBV7-9	14	TGTGCCAGCAGCTTAAGACAGGCCCACAATGAGCAGTTCTTC	CASSLRQAHNEQFF
-	-	TRBJ1-1	TRBV27	11	TGTGCCAGCCAGATGAACACTGAAGCTTTCTTT	CASQMNTEAFF
once	-	TRBJ2-5	TRBV21-1	12	TGTGCCAGTCGACTAGCGGGAGAGACCCAGTACTTC	CASRLAGETQYF
-	TRBD1	TRBJ2-1	TRBV27	15	TGTGCCAGCAGTCTCCGGGACAGGGGCTACAATGAGCAGTTCTTC	CASSLRDRGYNEQFF
-	-	TRBJ2-1	TRBV19	15	TGTGCCAGTAGTATTCTTCCGGACAGTTACAATGAGCAGTTCTTC	CASSILPDSYNEQFF
-	TRBD1	TRBJ1-2	TRBV18	17	TGTGCCAGCTCACCGGAAGGGGGCCCGATTCCGATCTATGGCTACACCTTC	CASSPEGGPIPIYGYTF
-	-	TRBJ1-5	TRBV5-6	13	TGTGCCAGCAGCTTGGAAGGGGGGGAGCCCCAGCATTTT	CASSLEGGEPQHF
-	-	TRBJ2-7	TRBV20-1	12	TGCAGTGCTCTAAGGACCTCCTACGAGCAGTACTTC	CSALRTSYEQYF
-	TRBD2	TRBJ2-5	TRBV27	21	TGTGCCAGCAGTTTAGTGGGGCGGGGGCTTTGGGCTAGCGGGATCCAAGAGACCCAGTACTTC	CASSLVGRGLWASGIQETQYF
-	-	TRBJ2-1	TRBV29-1	13	TGCAGCGTTGCAATGGGTACGATCAATGAGCAGTTCTTC	CSVAMGTINEQFF
-	-	TRBJ2-6	TRBV5-6	17	TGTGCCAGCAGCTTAGAGACAGTAGCCTCTGGGGCCAACGTCCTGACTTTC	CASSLETVASGANVLTF
-	-	TRBJ2-2	TRBV15	17	TGTGCCACCAGCAGGGCCCAGTACACCCCGAACACCGGGGAGCTGTTTTTT	CATSRAQYTPNTGELFF
-	-	TRBJ2-1	TRBV6-6	15	TGTGCCAGCAGTAAGGGGAGACAGACCTACAATGAGCAGTTCTTC	CASSKGRQTYNEQFF
-	TRBD2	TRBJ2-3	TRBV20-1	16	TGCAGTGCACGCACGGTGACGGGGGGGGACACAGATACGCAGTATTTT	CSARTVTGGDTDTQYF
once	TRBD1	TRBJ1-1	TRBV10-3	15	TGTGCCATCAATGATGACAGGGGGACGAACACTGAAGCTTTCTTT	CAINDDRGTNTEAFF
-	-	TRBJ1-2	TRBV2	11	TGTGCCAGCGATAACAGGGCAGGCTACACCTTC	CASDNRAGYTF
-	TRBD2	TRBJ2-5	TRBV7-9	14	TGTGCCAGCAGCTTCGGGCAAGCGGGGGAGACCCAGTACTTC	CASSFGQAGETQYF
-	TRBD2	TRBJ2-7	TRBV20-1	14	TGCAGTGCTCGGACCGGGACTAGCGCAGTCGAGCAGTACTTC	CSARTGTSAVEQYF
-	-	TRBJ2-3	TRBV9	17	TGTGCCAGCAGCGTAGGCTGGGATCTAGATACCACAGATACGCAGTATTTT	CASSVGWDLDTTDTQYF
-	TRBD1	TRBJ1-1	TRBV30	13	TGTGCCTCCGACAGGGGTTACTTTACTGAAGCTTTCTTT	CASDRGYFTEAFF
-	-	TRBJ2-3	TRBV7-8	16	TGTGCCAGCAGCACAATCGAGGGGGTCATCACAGATACGCAGTATTTT	CASSTIEGVITDTQYF
-	-	TRBJ1-6	TRBV9	15	TGTGCCAGCAGCGAGGCGAACCTAAAAAATTCACCCCTCCACTTT	CASSEANLKNSPLHF
-	-	TRBJ1-5	TRBV4-3	16	TGCGCCAGCAGCCAACAATACCGGGACAACCATCAGCCCCAGCATTTT	CASSQQYRDNHQPQHF
-	-	TRBJ2-2	TRBV24-1	12	TGTGCCACCAGTGATTTTACGGAGGAGCTGTTTTTT	CATSDFTEELFF
-	TRBD2	TRBJ2-5	TRBV13	16	TGTGCCAGCAGCTCCACCGCGGGAGGGCCCCAAGAGACCCAGTACTTC	CASSSTAGGPQETQYF